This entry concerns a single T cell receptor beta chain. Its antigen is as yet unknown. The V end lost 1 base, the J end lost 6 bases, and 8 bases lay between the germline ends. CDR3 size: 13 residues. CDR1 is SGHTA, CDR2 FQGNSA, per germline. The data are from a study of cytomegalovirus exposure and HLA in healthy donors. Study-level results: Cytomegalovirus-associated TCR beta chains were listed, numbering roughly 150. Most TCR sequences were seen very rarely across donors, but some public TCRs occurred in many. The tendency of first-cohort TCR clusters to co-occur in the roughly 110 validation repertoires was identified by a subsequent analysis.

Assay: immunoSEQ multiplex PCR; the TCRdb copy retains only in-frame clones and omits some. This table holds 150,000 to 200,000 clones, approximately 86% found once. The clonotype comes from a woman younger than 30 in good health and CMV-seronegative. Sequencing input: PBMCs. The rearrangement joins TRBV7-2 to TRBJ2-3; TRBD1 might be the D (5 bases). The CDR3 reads CASSLEGFDTQYF. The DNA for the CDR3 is TGTGCCAGCAGCTTAGAGGGGTTCGATACGCAGTATTTT.